Shown below are 14 T cell receptor beta chains from a single sample sequenced in a study of blood T cell repertoires in COVID-19. Libraries were prepared by immunoSEQ multiplex PCR; TCRdb keeps only in-frame clonotypes and omits some of them. The sample has about 77,000 clones; about 80% are singletons. Sequencing was carried out using peripheral blood. These receptors all come from a woman in her 70s with acute or convalescent COVID-19.

CDR3 DNA: TGCGCCAGCAGCCAAGCGCGCACGGTATTCATCCACGAGCAGTACTTC. Translating gives CASSQARTVFIHEQYF. The chain recombines TRBV4-3 with TRBJ2-7; D remains ambiguous. The germline V and J ends were trimmed by 1 base and 5 bases, with 18 bases remaining between them. The CDR3 totals 16 residues. The germline V gene has CDR1 LGHNA and CDR2 YSLEER.

The V and J genes are TRBV3-1 (or the pseudogene TRBV3-2) and TRBJ2-4; D might be TRBD2 (6 bases). This CDR3 is 15 amino acids long. Trimming left V 1 base short and J 10 bases short, with 17 bases between. The V gene's germline CDR1 is LGHDT and CDR2 YNNKEL (reference sequence). CDR3 region: CASSQVVTEGVIQYF. The CDR3 DNA sequence: TGTGCCAGCAGCCAAGTTGTTACGGAGGGTGTTATTCAGTACTTC.

This chain connects TRBV4-1 to TRBJ1-1; tentative D call: TRBD1 (6 bases). The CDR3 is 15 amino acids. Trimming removed 0 bases at V and 6 bases at J, with 14 bases between. The germline gives CDR1 MGHRA, CDR2 YSYEKL. In DNA, the CDR3 is TGCGCCAGCAGCCAAGACCAGGGGCTCAAACCTGAAGCTTTCTTT. It encodes CASSQDQGLKPEAFF.

This rearrangement joins TRBV6-1 to TRBJ2-1, with 8 bases matching TRBD2. J gave up 3 bases and V 3 bases, and 4 bases lay outside the gene matches. The CDR3 is 15 amino acids. The germline gives CDR1 MNHNS, CDR2 SASEGT. The CDR3 here is CASSDRGGVYNEQFF. CDR3 DNA: TGTGCCAGCAGTGACCGGGGGGGCGTCTACAATGAGCAGTTCTTC.

The chain is built from TRBV19 and TRBJ2-1, with a tentative D call TRBD2 (6 bases). The length of the CDR3 is 16 residues. Germline V gene data show CDR1 as LNHDA and CDR2 as SQIVND (reference sequence). Trimming left V 1 base short and J 7 bases short, with 17 bases between. For the CDR3, the DNA is TGTGCCAGTAGTATAGCGGGGCGGGGCTGGCGGAATGAGCAGTTCTTC. Its protein product is CASSIAGRGWRNEQFF. The full variable domain, rest sourced from reference TRBV19 and TRBJ2-1, is DGGITQSPKYLFRKEGQNVTLSCEQNLNHDAMYWYRQDPGQGLRLIYYSQIVNDFQKGDIAEGYSVSREKKESFPLTVTSAQKNPTAFYLCASSIAGRGWRNEQFFGPGTRLTVL.

This chain uses TRBV5-1 with TRBJ1-2; TRBD1 is a possible D gene (6 bases). Germline lookup yields CDR1 SGHRS and CDR2 YFSETQ. Trimming stripped 0 bases from V and 4 bases from J, with 13 bases between. The CDR3 runs to 15 residues. As DNA, the CDR3 is TGCGCCAGCAGCTTGGTACAGGGAACGAGCTATGGCTACACCTTC. Translation: CASSLVQGTSYGYTF. The full variable domain, with the rest looked up from reference TRBV5-1 and TRBJ1-2, is KAGVTQTPRYLIKTRGQQVTLSCSPISGHRSVSWYQQTPGQGLQFLFEYFSETQRNKGNFPGRFSGRQFSNSRSEMNVSTLELGDSALYLCASSLVQGTSYGYTFGSGTRLTVV.

V gene TRBV5-4 combines with J gene TRBJ2-5; D perhaps matches TRBD2 (6 bases). This CDR3 spans 15 amino acids. Germline CDR1 SGHNT, CDR2 YYREEE (reference sequence). V was clipped by 0 bases and J by 5 bases, with 14 bases between them. CDR3 amino acids: CASSLETAGWETQYF. The CDR3 DNA reads TGTGCCAGCAGCTTGGAGACGGCGGGGTGGGAGACCCAGTACTTC.

This sequence joins TRBV7-8 and TRBJ2-5; 12 bases agree with TRBD2. Trimming took 6 bases from V and 2 from J; bases not matched to a gene: 4. There are 15 residues in the CDR3. In germline, CDR1 is SGHVS, CDR2 FQNEAQ. The CDR3 nucleotides are TGTGCCAGCAGGACGCTAGCGGGGGGGCAAGAGACCCAGTACTTC. It codes for CASRTLAGGQETQYF.

The chain uses TRBV3-1 (or the pseudogene TRBV3-2) and TRBJ2-3; 7 bases map to TRBD1. Looked up from germline, CDR1 is LGHDT and CDR2 is YNNKEL (reference sequence). V gave up 8 bases and J gave up 4 bases; unmatched junction bases: 6. The length of the CDR3 is 13 residues. The CDR3 loop reads CASGNRGADTQYF. The CDR3 DNA sequence: TGTGCCAGCGGTAACAGGGGCGCAGATACGCAGTATTTT.

The chain uses TRBV7-9 and TRBJ1-2; D gene uncertain. The CDR3 runs to 14 residues. CDR1 and CDR2 from the germline V gene are SEHNR and FQNEAQ (reference sequence). V lost 4 bases to trimming and J lost 0 bases, with 9 bases between them. The chain's CDR3 is CASSWTATNYGYTF. The CDR3 nucleotides are TGTGCCAGCAGCTGGACTGCTACTAACTATGGCTACACCTTC.

The chain recombines TRBV6-5 with TRBJ1-5; D is unresolved. Germline V CDR1 and CDR2: MNHEY, SVGAGI. CDR3 length equals 15 residues. Trimming removed 0 bases from V and 2 bases from J, with 8 bases in between. CDR3 DNA sequence: TGTGCCAGCAGTTACTCGAACAGTGGCAATCAGCCCCAGCATTTT. Protein: CASSYSNSGNQPQHF.

The chain couples TRBV24-1 to TRBJ2-2, with D uncertain. This CDR3 contains 14 residues. The V end was cut by 3 bases, the J end by 1 base, with 5 bases between. Germline V gives CDR1 KGHDR, CDR2 SFDVKD. CDR3: CATSDTRNTGELFF. CDR3 nucleotide sequence: TGTGCCACCAGTGATACCAGGAACACCGGGGAGCTGTTTTTT.

The chain links TRBV29-1 to TRBJ1-4, with a tentative D call TRBD1 (5 bases). With 4 bases removed from V and 3 bases from J, the gap between germline ends came to 9 bases. This CDR3 has 13 residues. CDR1 SQVTM and CDR2 ANQGSEA come from the germline V gene. CDR3 residues: CSVVSGANEKLFF. The DNA for the CDR3 is TGCAGCGTTGTTTCGGGGGCTAATGAAAAACTGTTTTTT.

The CDR3 protein is CASSPGLATQETQYF. In DNA form, the CDR3 reads TGTGCCAGCAGTCCTGGACTAGCGACTCAAGAGACCCAGTACTTC. V usage is TRBV9 and J usage is TRBJ2-5, with 9 bases identical to TRBD2. Germline-derived CDR1 and CDR2 are SGDLS and YYNGEE. The CDR3 spans 15 residues. With 5 bases clipped from V and 2 bases from J, the junction kept 7 bases outside the gene matches.